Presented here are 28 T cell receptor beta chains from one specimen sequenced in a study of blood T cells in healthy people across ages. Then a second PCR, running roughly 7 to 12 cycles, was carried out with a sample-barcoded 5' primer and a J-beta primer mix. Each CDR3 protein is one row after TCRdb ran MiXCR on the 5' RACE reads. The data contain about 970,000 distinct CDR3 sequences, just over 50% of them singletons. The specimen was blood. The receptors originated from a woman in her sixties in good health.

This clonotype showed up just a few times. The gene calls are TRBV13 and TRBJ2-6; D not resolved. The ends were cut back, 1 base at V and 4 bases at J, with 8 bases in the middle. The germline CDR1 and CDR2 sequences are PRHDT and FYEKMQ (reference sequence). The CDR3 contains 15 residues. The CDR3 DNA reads TGTGCCAGCAGCTTAGACCCTGGGGGGGCCAACGTCCTGACTTTC. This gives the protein CASSLDPGGANVLTF.

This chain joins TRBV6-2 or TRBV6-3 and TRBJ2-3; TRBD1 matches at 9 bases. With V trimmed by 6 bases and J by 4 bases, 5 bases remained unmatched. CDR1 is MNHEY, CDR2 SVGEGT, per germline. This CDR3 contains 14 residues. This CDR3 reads CASRGQGFADTQYF. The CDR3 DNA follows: TGTGCCAGCAGGGGACAGGGATTTGCAGATACGCAGTATTTT.

CDR3 bases: TGCAGTGCTAGAGTTACTAGCGGGATGGGGGTATGGGAGCAGTACTTC. Translated, it gives CSARVTSGMGVWEQYF. V is TRBV20-1 and J is TRBJ2-7; TRBD2 matches 10 bases. CDR1 and CDR2 from the germline V gene are DFQATT and SNEGSKA (reference sequence). With 1 base clipped from V and 7 bases from J, the junction kept 13 bases outside the gene matches. This CDR3 is 16 amino acids long.

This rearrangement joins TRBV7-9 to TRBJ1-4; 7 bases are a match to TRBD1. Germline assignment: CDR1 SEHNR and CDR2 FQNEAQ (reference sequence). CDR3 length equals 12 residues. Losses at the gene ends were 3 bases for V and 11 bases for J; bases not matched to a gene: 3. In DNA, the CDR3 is TGTGCCAGCAGCTTCTTGGACAGGAAACTGTTTTTT. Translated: CASSFLDRKLFF.

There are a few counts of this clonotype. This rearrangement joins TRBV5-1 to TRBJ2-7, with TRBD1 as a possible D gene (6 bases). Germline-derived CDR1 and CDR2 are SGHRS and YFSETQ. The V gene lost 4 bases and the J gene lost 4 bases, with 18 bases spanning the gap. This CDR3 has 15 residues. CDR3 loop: CASSPLETGSYEQYF. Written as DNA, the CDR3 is TGCGCCAGCAGCCCGTTGGAAACAGGGTCGTACGAGCAGTACTTC.

For the CDR3, the DNA is TGTGCCAGCAAACCCGACAGGGGGCTTGGGGCCAACGTCCTGACTTTC. Its protein is CASKPDRGLGANVLTF. V usage is TRBV6-2 or TRBV6-3 and J usage is TRBJ2-6; 10 bases fit TRBD1. The CDR3 loop spans 16 amino acids. Germline V lookup: CDR1 MNHEY, CDR2 SVGEGT. Unmatched junction bases numbered 6, after V lost 7 bases and J lost 3 bases.

The CDR3 coding sequence is TGCGCCAGCAGCCATTCCGACAGACAGGTTCCCTCGAAAACTAATGAAAAACTGTTTTTT. Translation gives CASSHSDRQVPSKTNEKLFF. This chain connects TRBV4-3 to TRBJ1-4, with a tentative D call TRBD1 (6 bases). The CDR3 totals 20 residues. Germline CDR1 and CDR2: LGHNA and YSLEER. V shed 3 bases and J shed 1 base, with 24 bases lying between them.

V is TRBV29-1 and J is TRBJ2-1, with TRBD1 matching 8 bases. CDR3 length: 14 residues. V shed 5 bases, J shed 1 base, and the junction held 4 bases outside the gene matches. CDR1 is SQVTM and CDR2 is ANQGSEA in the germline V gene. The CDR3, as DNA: TGCAGCGTTATCGGACAGGGATCCTACAATGAGCAGTTCTTC. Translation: CSVIGQGSYNEQFF.

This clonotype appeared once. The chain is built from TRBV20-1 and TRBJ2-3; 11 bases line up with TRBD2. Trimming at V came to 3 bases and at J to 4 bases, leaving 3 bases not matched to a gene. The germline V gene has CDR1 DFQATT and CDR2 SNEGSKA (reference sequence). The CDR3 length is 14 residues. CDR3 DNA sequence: TGCAGTGCTAGGACTAGCGGGATAGCAGATACGCAGTATTTT. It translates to CSARTSGIADTQYF.

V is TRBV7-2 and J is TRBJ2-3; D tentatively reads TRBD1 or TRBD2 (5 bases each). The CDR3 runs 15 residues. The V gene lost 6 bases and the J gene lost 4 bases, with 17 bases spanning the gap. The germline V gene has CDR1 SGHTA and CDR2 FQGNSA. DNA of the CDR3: TGTGCCAGCAGGGACGGGGCCACGGGCCCAGATACGCAGTATTTT. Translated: CASRDGATGPDTQYF.

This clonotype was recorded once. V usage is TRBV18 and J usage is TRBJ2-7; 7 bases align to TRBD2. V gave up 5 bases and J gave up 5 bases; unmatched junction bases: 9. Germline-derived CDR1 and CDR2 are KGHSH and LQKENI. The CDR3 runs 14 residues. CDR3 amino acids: CASSSTLGLDEQYF. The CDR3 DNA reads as TGTGCCAGCTCATCTACCCTCGGACTAGACGAGCAGTACTTC.

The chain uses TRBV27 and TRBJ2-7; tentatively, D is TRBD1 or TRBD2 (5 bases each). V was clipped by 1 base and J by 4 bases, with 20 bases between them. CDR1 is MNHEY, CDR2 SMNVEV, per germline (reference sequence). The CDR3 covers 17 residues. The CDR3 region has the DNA TGTGCCAGCAGTTTATTAGCAGGGAGTAGTCTGAGGTACGAGCAGTACTTC. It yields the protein CASSLLAGSSLRYEQYF.

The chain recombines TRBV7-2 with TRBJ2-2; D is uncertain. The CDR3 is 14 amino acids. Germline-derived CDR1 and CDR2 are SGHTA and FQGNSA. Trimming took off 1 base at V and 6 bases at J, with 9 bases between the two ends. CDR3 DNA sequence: TGTGCCAGCAGCTTAGTTGCTAATCCCGGGGAGCTGTTTTTT. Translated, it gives CASSLVANPGELFF.

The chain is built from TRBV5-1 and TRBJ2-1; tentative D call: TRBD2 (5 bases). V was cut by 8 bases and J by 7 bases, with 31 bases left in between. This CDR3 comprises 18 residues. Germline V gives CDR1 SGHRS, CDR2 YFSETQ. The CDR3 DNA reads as TGCGCCAGGCCAGTAGCTTGGAGGTATTACCTAGAGGAGAATGAGCAGTTCTTC. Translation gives CARPVAWRYYLEENEQFF.

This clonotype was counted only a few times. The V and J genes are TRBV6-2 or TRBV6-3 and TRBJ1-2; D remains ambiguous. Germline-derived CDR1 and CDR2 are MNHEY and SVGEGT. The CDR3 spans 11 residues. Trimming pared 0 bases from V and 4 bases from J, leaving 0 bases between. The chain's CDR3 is CASSYSYGYTF. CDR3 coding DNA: TGTGCCAGCAGTTACTCCTATGGCTACACCTTC.

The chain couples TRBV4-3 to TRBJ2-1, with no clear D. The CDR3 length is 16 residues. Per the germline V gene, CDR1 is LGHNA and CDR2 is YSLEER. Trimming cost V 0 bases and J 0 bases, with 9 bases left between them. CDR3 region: CASSQDPTDSYNEQFF. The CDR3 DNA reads TGCGCCAGCAGCCAAGATCCGACTGACTCCTACAATGAGCAGTTCTTC.

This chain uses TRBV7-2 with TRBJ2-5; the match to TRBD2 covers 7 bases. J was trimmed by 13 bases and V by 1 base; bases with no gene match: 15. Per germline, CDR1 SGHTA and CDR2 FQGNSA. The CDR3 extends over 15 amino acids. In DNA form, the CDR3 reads TGTGCCAGCAGCTTAGGTAGCCTAGCGGAGGGAAGGCGGTACTTC. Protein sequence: CASSLGSLAEGRRYF.

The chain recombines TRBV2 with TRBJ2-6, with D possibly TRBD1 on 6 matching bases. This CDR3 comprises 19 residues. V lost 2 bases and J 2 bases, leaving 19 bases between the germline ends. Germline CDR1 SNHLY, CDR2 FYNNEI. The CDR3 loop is CASSELGGAGLAGANVLTF. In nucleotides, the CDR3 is TGTGCCAGCAGTGAACTTGGGGGCGCAGGCTTAGCTGGGGCCAACGTCCTGACTTTC.

The DNA for the CDR3 is TGCAGTGCTAGCCCCGGACATACATCCTACGAGCAGTACTTC. Translating it yields CSASPGHTSYEQYF. The gene calls are TRBV20-1 and TRBJ2-7; D perhaps matches TRBD1 (5 bases). The CDR3 extends over 14 amino acids. Germline V gene lookup returns CDR1 DFQATT and CDR2 SNEGSKA (reference sequence). Trimming took 3 bases from V and 1 from J, leaving 13 bases between them.

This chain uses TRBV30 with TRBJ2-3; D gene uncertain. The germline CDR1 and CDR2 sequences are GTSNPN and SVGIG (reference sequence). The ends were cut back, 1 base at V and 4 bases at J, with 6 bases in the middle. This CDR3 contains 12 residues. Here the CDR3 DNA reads TGTGCCTGGAGTGCCAGCGCAGATACGCAGTATTTT. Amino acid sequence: CAWSASADTQYF.

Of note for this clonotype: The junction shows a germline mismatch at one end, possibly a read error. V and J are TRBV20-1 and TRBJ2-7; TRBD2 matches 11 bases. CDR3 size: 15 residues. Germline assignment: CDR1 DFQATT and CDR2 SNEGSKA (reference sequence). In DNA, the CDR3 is TGCAGTACTAGGATAATAGCGGGAGGGCGCGGCGAGCAGTACTTC. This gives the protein CSTRIIAGGRGEQYF.

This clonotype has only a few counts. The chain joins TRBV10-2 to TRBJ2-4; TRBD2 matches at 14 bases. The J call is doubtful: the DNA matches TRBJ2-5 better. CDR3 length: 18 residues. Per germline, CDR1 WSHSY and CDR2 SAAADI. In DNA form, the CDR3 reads TGCGCCAGCAGCCTGATCGGACTAGCGGGAGGTGGACAAGAGACCCAGTACTTC. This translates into CASSLIGLAGGGQETQYF.

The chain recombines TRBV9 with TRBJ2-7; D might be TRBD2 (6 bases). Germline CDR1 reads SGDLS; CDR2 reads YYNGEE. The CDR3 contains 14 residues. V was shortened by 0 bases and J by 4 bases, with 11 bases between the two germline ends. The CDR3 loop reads CASSVGDLSYEQYF. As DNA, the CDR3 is TGTGCCAGCAGCGTAGGGGACTTGTCTTACGAGCAGTACTTC. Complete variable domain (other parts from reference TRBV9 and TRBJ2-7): DSGVTQTPKHLITATGQRVTLRCSPRSGDLSVYWYQQSLDQGLQFLIQYYNGEERAKGNILERFSAQQFPDLHSELNLSSLELGDSALYFCASSVGDLSYEQYFGPGTRLTVT.

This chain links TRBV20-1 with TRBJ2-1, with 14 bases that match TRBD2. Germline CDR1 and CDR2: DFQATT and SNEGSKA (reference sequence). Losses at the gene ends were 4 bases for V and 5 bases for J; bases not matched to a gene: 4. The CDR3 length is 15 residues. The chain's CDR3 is CSATPGLAGDNEQFF. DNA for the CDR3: TGCAGTGCTACGCCGGGACTAGCGGGAGACAATGAGCAGTTCTTC.

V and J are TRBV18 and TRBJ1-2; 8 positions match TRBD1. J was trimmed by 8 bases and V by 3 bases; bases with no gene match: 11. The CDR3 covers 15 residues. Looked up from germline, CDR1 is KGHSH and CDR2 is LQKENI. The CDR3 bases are TGTGCCAGCTCACCCTGGACAGGGTCGGATTACGGCTACACCTTC. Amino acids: CASSPWTGSDYGYTF.

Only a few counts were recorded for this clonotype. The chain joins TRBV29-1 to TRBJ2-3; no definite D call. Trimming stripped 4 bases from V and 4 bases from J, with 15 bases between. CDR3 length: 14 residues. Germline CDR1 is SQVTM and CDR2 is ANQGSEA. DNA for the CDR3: TGCAGCGTTGTATTGGCCGGTCTCGCAGATACGCAGTATTTT. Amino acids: CSVVLAGLADTQYF.

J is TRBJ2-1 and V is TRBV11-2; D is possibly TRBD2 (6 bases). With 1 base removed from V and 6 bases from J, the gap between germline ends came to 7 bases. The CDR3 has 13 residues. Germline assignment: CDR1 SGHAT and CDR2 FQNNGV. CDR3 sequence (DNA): TGTGCCAGCAGCTTAGGGGGGGTCAATGAGCAGTTCTTC. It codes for CASSLGGVNEQFF.

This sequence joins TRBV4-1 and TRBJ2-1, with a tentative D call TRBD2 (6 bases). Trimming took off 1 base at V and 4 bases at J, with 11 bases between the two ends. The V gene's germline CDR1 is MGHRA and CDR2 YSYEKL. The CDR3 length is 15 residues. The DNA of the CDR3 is TGCGCCAGCAGCCAAGGGACTATCAGGTACAATGAGCAGTTCTTC. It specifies CASSQGTIRYNEQFF.